The entry below gives a single T cell receptor (beta chain) sequence along with its context. This clone has only one observation. Its cognate antigen has yet to be identified. No per-base quality is available; no much larger clone lies one base away. CDR1 ENHRY and CDR2 SYGVKD were looked up in the germline V gene. Clipping removes 2 bases from V and 2 bases from J, with 6 as the unmatched junction base count. Reading from cysteine to phenylalanine, the CDR3 counts 15 amino acids. Only the CDR3 region is kept as DNA, spanning 45 bases read in frame from base 1. This specimen comes from a study of blood T cell repertoires in COVID-19 (dated by TCRdb to about 2020). For context, the study as a whole: Samples covering the acute and convalescent phases of COVID-19 were provided by collaborators in the United States, Italy and Spain. A de-identified subject ID, COVID-19 status, age in years and sex were almost always included in the sample metadata. The repertoires were released in a freely available public database meant as a resource for research on the immune response to SARS-CoV-2. Subjects who had been exposed to COVID-19, were actively infected with it, or had recovered from it provided the deeply sampled blood TCRbeta repertoires that made up the dataset. Samples came from the ongoing ImmuneRACE study (first 160 participants) plus 1,254 subjects from 6 global collaborators. The prospective study material was composed of cDNA or gDNA derived from T cells, B-cell-depleted T cells, or PBMCs. Where HLA class I and class II types were available, the types were taken from metadata supplied by the sample provider, not from assay-based typing. Overall results and qualifications from the work: The amount of clinical and demographic metadata varied by source and participant and was provided uncurated.

Collaborating institutions collected whole blood in K2EDTA tubes following their own protocols. For TCRbeta analysis, collaborators shipped samples as frozen whole blood, isolated PBMCs, or DNA extracted from either of those sample types. TCRbeta CDR3 regions were amplified from genomic DNA by means of the immunoSEQ Assay, a bias-controlled multiplex PCR. The paper's processing steps were these. Within the assay, amplification of reference gene primers was used to estimate how many nucleated cells each sample contained. To quantify the absolute abundance of each unique TCRbeta CDR3 rearrangement, sequence reads were collapsed and filtered. For each sample, productive Simpson clonality was calculated by taking the square root of Simpson's diversity index across productive rearrangements. TCRdb stores this immuneACCESS table with in-frame sequences only. Part of the clones is absent; in the studies checked, under half of the shortfall reflects unresolved V genes, and no reason is known for the rest. The V and J calls and clone size come from that table; D and trimming were worked out from the DNA. For this sample there are roughly 32,000 clones; 80% to 90% appear just once. The ten largest clones represent 11% to 15% of the sample.

This TCR was recovered from a man aged 55-75 years with active COVID-19. The sample consisted of peripheral blood. The V and J segments used are TRBV10-3 and TRBJ2-7; 7 bases in the junction line up with TRBD2. The CDR3 region has the sequence CAISEPGAGAYEQYF. The DNA sequence is TGTGCCATCAGTGAGCCCGGGGCGGGGGCCTACGAGCAGTACTTC.